This entry lists 24 T cell receptor beta chains sequenced from one sample in a study of vaccination effects on CD4 cells after COVID-19. Assay: immunoSEQ multiplex PCR; the TCRdb copy retains only in-frame clones and omits some. The sample carries almost 70,000 clones, around 69% recorded once. These receptors lack a known antigen. Within the ViraFEST assay, antigen-specific CD4+ T cells underwent expansion with viral peptide pools prior to sequencing. Isolation of CD4+ T cells took place after about ten days of culture. Two-dose vaccination with either BNT162b2 or mRNA-1273 was given to the participants. The specimen comprised CD4+ T cells from PBMCs cultured with HCoV-229E spike peptides, sampled after COVID-19 vaccination. All receptors derive from a human donor who received a COVID-19 vaccine.

The chain couples TRBV5-6 to TRBJ2-5; D remains ambiguous. Per germline, CDR1 SGHDT and CDR2 YYEEEE. The CDR3 has 14 amino acids. V lost 1 base and J lost 1, with 8 bases in between. CDR3 region: CASSLPAAQETQYF. The CDR3 DNA sequence: TGTGCCAGCAGCTTGCCGGCAGCCCAAGAGACCCAGTACTTC. Supplemented by reference TRBV5-6 and TRBJ2-5, the full variable domain reads DAGVTQSPTHLIKTRGQQVTLRCSPKSGHDTVSWYQQALGQGPQFIFQYYEEEERQRGNFPDRFSGHQFPNYSSELNVNALLLGDSALYLCASSLPAAQETQYFGPGTRLLVL.

This clone was seen only a few times. The chain is built from TRBV18 and TRBJ2-1, with 8 bases that match TRBD2. Germline loops: CDR1 KGHSH, CDR2 LQKENI. This CDR3 is 17 amino acids long. V shed 1 base, J shed 8 bases, and the junction held 13 bases outside the gene matches. The CDR3 loop reads CASSPRRGGTGSDEQFF. The DNA for the CDR3 is TGTGCCAGCTCACCACGCCGGGGGGGCACGGGATCGGATGAGCAGTTCTTC.

In nucleotides, the CDR3 is TGCGCCAGCAGCGAACAGGGCAACACTGAAGCTTTCTTT. Amino acids: CASSEQGNTEAFF. The chain joins TRBV5-1 to TRBJ1-1; TRBD1 is a possible D gene (6 bases). In germline, CDR1 is SGHRS, CDR2 YFSETQ. The CDR3 is made up of 13 amino acids. With 4 bases removed from V and 2 bases from J, the gap between germline ends came to 9 bases. Combining the CDR3 with reference TRBV5-1 and TRBJ1-1 gives the whole variable domain KAGVTQTPRYLIKTRGQQVTLSCSPISGHRSVSWYQQTPGQGLQFLFEYFSETQRNKGNFPGRFSGRQFSNSRSEMNVSTLELGDSALYLCASSEQGNTEAFFGQGTRLTVV.

The rearrangement links TRBV19 to TRBJ1-3; tentative D call: TRBD1 (5 bases). Germline assignment: CDR1 LNHDA and CDR2 SQIVND (reference sequence). The CDR3 length is 13 residues. CDR3 nucleotides: TGTGTGGGGCAGAACAAGGTGGGGAACACCATATATTTT. Translating it yields CVGQNKVGNTIYF.

CDR3 DNA: TGTGCCAGCAGTTTGGAGGGGCCCCTTGCGTATACGCAGTATTTT. Translated, it gives CASSLEGPLAYTQYF. V is TRBV27 and J is TRBJ2-3; D is possibly TRBD2 (6 bases). The length of the CDR3 is 15 residues. The germline V gene encodes CDR1 MNHEY and CDR2 SMNVEV (reference sequence). The V end lost 3 bases, the J end lost 7 bases, and 17 bases lay between the germline ends.

The chain is built from TRBV7-2 and TRBJ1-6; 7 bases are shared with TRBD1. Germline trimming cut 10 bases from V and 7 bases from J; bases unmatched to any gene: 13. In germline, CDR1 is SGHTA, CDR2 FQGNSA. CDR3 size: 15 residues. The CDR3 DNA sequence: TGTGCCACCAGGGAGGACAGGCGAACCAATTCACCCCTCCACTTT. Translating gives CATREDRRTNSPLHF.

This clone appeared a few times. The genes are TRBV6-2 or TRBV6-3 and TRBJ1-1, with D possibly TRBD1 on 5 matching bases. Germline lookup yields CDR1 MNHEY and CDR2 SVGEGT. The CDR3 is 14 residues long. V lost 4 bases to trimming and J lost 6 bases, with 15 bases between them. The CDR3 sequence: CASSLRRDSAEAFF. In DNA, the CDR3 is TGTGCCAGCAGTTTGCGACGGGACTCTGCTGAAGCTTTCTTT.

The V call is TRBV7-2, the J call TRBJ1-4; the D is unclear. CDR1 SGHTA and CDR2 FQGNSA come from the germline V gene. The CDR3 length is 13 residues. The V gene lost 7 bases and the J gene lost 0 bases, with 6 bases spanning the gap. The CDR3 DNA reads TGTGCCAGCAAACGCGCAACTAATGAAAAACTGTTTTTT. Protein sequence: CASKRATNEKLFF.

The DNA for the CDR3 is TGCGCCAGCAGTTCCGGTCCCGGGACAGGAGGGGAGACCCAGTACTTC. This translates into CASSSGPGTGGETQYF. The rearrangement joins TRBV4-1 to TRBJ2-5; 8 positions match TRBD1. Germline-derived CDR1 and CDR2 are MGHRA and YSYEKL. The CDR3 loop spans 16 amino acids. After removal of 6 bases from V and 5 bases from J, the junction contained 14 bases not matched to a gene.

This clone appeared once. The chain joins TRBV2 to TRBJ2-5; tentatively, D is TRBD1 (6 bases). Between the trimmed V and J ends, which lost 2 bases and 5 bases, there was a span of 12 bases. The CDR3 contains 14 residues. Germline V gives CDR1 SNHLY, CDR2 FYNNEI. The CDR3 spells CASSEISGVETQYF. The DNA for the CDR3 is TGTGCCAGCAGTGAAATATCAGGGGTTGAGACCCAGTACTTC.

The table lists this clone with a count of one. V is TRBV18 and J is TRBJ2-5, with 8 bases identical to TRBD1. V lost 2 bases, J lost 3 bases, and 5 bases stayed unmatched. Germline CDR1 and CDR2: KGHSH and LQKENI. The CDR3 has 15 residues. CDR3 sequence (DNA): TGTGCCAGCTCACCAGGAGGACAGGGCAAAGAGACCCAGTACTTC. As protein: CASSPGGQGKETQYF.

This chain joins TRBV4-3 and TRBJ1-4; the match to TRBD1 covers 10 bases. Germline CDR1 LGHNA, CDR2 YSLEER. J was trimmed by 2 bases and V by 6 bases; bases with no gene match: 6. The CDR3 runs to 16 residues. CDR3 DNA sequence: TGCGCCAGCAGAAGGACAGGGGGGTTCACTAATGAAAAACTGTTTTTT. It is translated as CASRRTGGFTNEKLFF.

This chain connects TRBV7-3 to TRBJ2-5, with a tentative D call TRBD1 (5 bases). Looked up from germline, CDR1 is SGHTA and CDR2 is FQGTGA. The CDR3 has 15 amino acids. The V end was cut by 2 bases, the J end by 4 bases, with 14 bases between. The CDR3 DNA reads as TGTGCCAGCAGCTTAGGCAGGGCGATGGGAGAGACCCAGTACTTC. Its translation: CASSLGRAMGETQYF.

This clone was found a few times. V and J are TRBV29-1 and TRBJ2-7, with D possibly being TRBD1 or TRBD2 (5 bases each). In germline, CDR1 is SQVTM, CDR2 ANQGSEA. Trimming shortened V by 6 bases and J by 6 bases, and 15 bases separated the two germline ends. The CDR3 contains 12 residues. The CDR3 DNA follows: TGCAGCGTAGGGGAGACATATGGCGAGCAGTACGTC. Its protein is CSVGETYGEQYV.

The chain joins TRBV19 to TRBJ1-1; no clear D. CDR1 and CDR2 (germline): LNHDA, SQIVND (reference sequence). The CDR3 contains 14 residues. The germline V and J ends were trimmed by 6 bases and 0 bases, with 11 bases remaining between them. CDR3 protein: CASRWGGMNTEAFF. DNA of the CDR3: TGTGCCAGTAGGTGGGGAGGCATGAACACTGAAGCTTTCTTT.

This sequence joins TRBV7-2 and TRBJ2-5; D call uncertain. Trimming took off 3 bases at V and 5 bases at J, with 7 bases between the two ends. The CDR3 sequence is 12 residues long. CDR1 is SGHTA, CDR2 FQGNSA, per germline. Here the CDR3 DNA reads TGTGCCAGCAGCTTTCATGGGGAGACCCAGTACTTC. It yields the protein CASSFHGETQYF.

V usage is TRBV18 and J usage is TRBJ2-3; TRBD1 aligns across 9 bases. The germline CDR1 and CDR2 sequences are KGHSH and LQKENI. The CDR3 is 14 amino acids. Germline trimming cut 5 bases from V and 4 bases from J; bases unmatched to any gene: 4. The CDR3 DNA follows: TGTGCCAGCTCAACACAGGGGGCGTCAGATACGCAGTATTTT. Amino acid sequence: CASSTQGASDTQYF.

The rearrangement uses TRBV30 and TRBJ2-2; no firm D call. CDR1 is GTSNPN and CDR2 is SVGIG in the germline V gene (reference sequence). There are 15 residues in the CDR3. The V gene lost 0 bases and the J gene lost 0 bases, with 8 bases spanning the gap. The CDR3 sequence is CAWSVGGTNTGELFF. DNA of the CDR3: TGTGCCTGGAGTGTCGGTGGTACGAACACCGGGGAGCTGTTTTTT.

The table lists this clone with a few counts. The rearrangement joins TRBV29-1 to TRBJ1-3; D is unclear. With 4 bases removed from V and 2 bases from J, the gap between germline ends came to 9 bases. The CDR3 has 13 residues. The V gene's germline CDR1 is SQVTM and CDR2 ANQGSEA. The CDR3 loop reads CSVGTRTGNTIYF. The CDR3 DNA is TGCAGCGTTGGGACCCGCACTGGAAACACCATATATTTT. The complete variable domain, with remaining parts taken from reference TRBV29-1 and TRBJ1-3, reads SAVISQKPSRDICQRGTSLTIQCQVDSQVTMMFWYRQQPGQSLTLIATANQGSEATYESGFVIDKFPISRPNLTFSTLTVSNMSPEDSSIYLCSVGTRTGNTIYFGEGSWLTVV.

This clone was recorded a few times. J is TRBJ1-2 and V is TRBV7-9; a weak D match, TRBD1 (5 bases). Germline V gene sequence: CDR1 SEHNR, CDR2 FQNEAQ (reference sequence). Trimming took 1 base from V and 4 from J, leaving 16 bases between them. This CDR3 is 16 amino acids long. CDR3 nucleotide sequence: TGTGCCAGCAGCTTAGAAGTTGCCACGGGGGGCTATGGCTACACCTTC. This sequence encodes CASSLEVATGGYGYTF.

The genes are TRBV7-2 and TRBJ1-5, with a possible D match to TRBD1 (6 bases). The germline V gene has CDR1 SGHTA and CDR2 FQGNSA. V was cut by 0 bases and J by 3 bases, with 12 bases left in between. The CDR3 runs 16 residues. The CDR3 here is CASSLATGIDNQPQHF. CDR3 coding DNA: TGTGCCAGCAGCTTAGCAACAGGGATTGACAATCAGCCCCAGCATTTT. Supplemented by reference TRBV7-2 and TRBJ1-5, the full variable domain reads GAGVSQSPSNKVTEKGKDVELRCDPISGHTALYWYRQSLGQGLEFLIYFQGNSAPDKSGLPSDRFSAERTGGSVSTLTIQRTQQEDSAVYLCASSLATGIDNQPQHFGDGTRLSIL.

The chain has TRBV7-8 and TRBJ1-4; D ambiguous. This CDR3 is 13 amino acids long. The V end lost 6 bases, the J end lost 4 bases, and 9 bases lay between the germline ends. Germline V gives CDR1 SGHVS, CDR2 FQNEAQ. CDR3 loop: CASSRTVNEKLFF. CDR3 DNA: TGTGCCAGCAGTCGGACGGTTAATGAAAAACTGTTTTTT.

The table lists this clone with a few counts. The chain is built from TRBV19 and TRBJ1-1, with D possibly TRBD1 on 6 matching bases. Germline CDR1 reads LNHDA; CDR2 reads SQIVND (reference sequence). The CDR3 is 14 residues long. V gave up 6 bases and J gave up 4 bases, with 15 bases separating them. CDR3 residues: CASRIQGGSTEAFF. For the CDR3, the DNA is TGTGCCAGTAGGATACAGGGTGGGAGCACTGAAGCTTTCTTT.

The rearrangement uses TRBV5-5 and TRBJ1-2, with TRBD1 matching 7 bases. The CDR3 loop spans 16 amino acids. After removal of 0 bases from V and 4 bases from J, the junction contained 9 bases not matched to a gene. Germline CDR1 SGHKS, CDR2 YYEKEE (reference sequence). CDR3 in amino acids: CASSLEPRQGIYGYTF. In nucleotides, the CDR3 is TGTGCCAGCAGCTTGGAGCCTCGACAGGGAATCTATGGCTACACCTTC.